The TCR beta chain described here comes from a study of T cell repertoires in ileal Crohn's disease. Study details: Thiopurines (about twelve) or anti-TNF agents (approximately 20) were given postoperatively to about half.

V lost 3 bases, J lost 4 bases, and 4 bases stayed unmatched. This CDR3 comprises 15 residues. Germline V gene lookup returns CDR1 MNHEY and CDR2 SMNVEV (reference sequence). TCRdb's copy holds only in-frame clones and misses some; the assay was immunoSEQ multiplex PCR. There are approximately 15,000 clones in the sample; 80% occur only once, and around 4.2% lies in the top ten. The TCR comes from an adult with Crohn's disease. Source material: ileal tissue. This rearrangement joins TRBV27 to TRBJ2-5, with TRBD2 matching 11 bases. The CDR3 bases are TGTGCCAGCAGTTTTACTAGCGGGGGACGAGAGACCCAGTACTTC. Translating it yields CASSFTSGGRETQYF.